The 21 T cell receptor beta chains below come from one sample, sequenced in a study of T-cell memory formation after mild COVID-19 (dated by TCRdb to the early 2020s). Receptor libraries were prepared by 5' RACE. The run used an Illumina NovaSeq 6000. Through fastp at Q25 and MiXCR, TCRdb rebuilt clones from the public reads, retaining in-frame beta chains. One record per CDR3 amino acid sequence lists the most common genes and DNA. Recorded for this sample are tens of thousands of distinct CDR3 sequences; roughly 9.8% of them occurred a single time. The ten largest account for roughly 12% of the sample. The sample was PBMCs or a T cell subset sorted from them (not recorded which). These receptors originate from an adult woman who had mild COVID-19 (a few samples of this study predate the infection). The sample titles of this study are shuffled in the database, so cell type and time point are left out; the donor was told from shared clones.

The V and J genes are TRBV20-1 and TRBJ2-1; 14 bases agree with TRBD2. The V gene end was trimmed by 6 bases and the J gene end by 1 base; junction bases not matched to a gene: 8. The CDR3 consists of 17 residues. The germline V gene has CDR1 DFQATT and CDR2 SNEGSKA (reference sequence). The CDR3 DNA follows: TGCAGTGCGATCGGGACTAGCGGGAGTATTTCCTACAATGAGCAGTTCTTC. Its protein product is CSAIGTSGSISYNEQFF.

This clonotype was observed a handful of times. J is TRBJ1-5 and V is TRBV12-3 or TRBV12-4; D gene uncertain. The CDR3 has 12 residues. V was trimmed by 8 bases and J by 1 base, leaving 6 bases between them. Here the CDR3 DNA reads TGTGCCAGCGGTAGAAGCAATCAGCCCCAGCATTTT. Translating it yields CASGRSNQPQHF.

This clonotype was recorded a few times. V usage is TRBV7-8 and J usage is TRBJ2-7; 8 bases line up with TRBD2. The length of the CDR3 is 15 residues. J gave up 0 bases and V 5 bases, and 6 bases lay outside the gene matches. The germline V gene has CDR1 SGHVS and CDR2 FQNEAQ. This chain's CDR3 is CASSPLAGSSYEQYF. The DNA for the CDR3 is TGTGCCAGCAGCCCTTTAGCGGGGAGCTCCTACGAGCAGTACTTC.

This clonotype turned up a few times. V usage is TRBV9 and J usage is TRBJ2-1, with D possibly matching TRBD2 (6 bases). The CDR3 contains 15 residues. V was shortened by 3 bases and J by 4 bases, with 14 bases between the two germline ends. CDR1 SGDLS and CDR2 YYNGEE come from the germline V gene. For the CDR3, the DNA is TGTGCCAGCAGCGACGGGGGAATTAATTACAATGAGCAGTTCTTC. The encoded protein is CASSDGGINYNEQFF.

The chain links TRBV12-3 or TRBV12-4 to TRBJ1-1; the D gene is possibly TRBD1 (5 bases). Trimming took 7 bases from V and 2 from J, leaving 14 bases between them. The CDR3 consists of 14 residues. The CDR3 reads CASTKRGSNTEAFF. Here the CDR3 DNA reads TGTGCCAGCACCAAAAGGGGCAGCAACACTGAAGCTTTCTTT.

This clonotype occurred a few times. The CDR3 region has the DNA TGTGCCAGCAGCTTAGAGTCAGGGAGGAACACTGAAGCTTTCTTT. Protein product: CASSLESGRNTEAFF. This chain links TRBV7-6 with TRBJ1-1; D might be TRBD1 (5 bases). V was clipped by 1 base and J by 1 base, with 10 bases between them. The CDR3 covers 15 residues. CDR1 and CDR2 (germline): SGHVS, FNYEAQ.

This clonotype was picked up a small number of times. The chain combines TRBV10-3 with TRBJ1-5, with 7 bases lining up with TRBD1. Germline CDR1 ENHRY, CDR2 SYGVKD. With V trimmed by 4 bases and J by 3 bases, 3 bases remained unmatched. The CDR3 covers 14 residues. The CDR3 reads CAISAGTDNQPQHF. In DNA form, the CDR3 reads TGTGCCATCAGTGCCGGGACAGACAATCAGCCCCAGCATTTT.

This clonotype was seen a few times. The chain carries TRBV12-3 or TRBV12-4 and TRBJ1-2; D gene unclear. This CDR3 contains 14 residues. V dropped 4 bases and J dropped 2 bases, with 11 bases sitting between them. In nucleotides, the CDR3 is TGTGCCAGCAGTTCTCTGACGAGAAACTATGGCTACACCTTC. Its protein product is CASSSLTRNYGYTF.

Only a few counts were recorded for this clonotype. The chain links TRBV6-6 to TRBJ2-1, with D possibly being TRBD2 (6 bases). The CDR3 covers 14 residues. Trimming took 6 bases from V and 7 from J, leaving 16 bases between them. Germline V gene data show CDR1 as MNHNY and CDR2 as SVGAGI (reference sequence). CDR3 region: CASRPLREMNEQFF. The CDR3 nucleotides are TGTGCCAGCAGGCCTCTACGGGAGATGAATGAGCAGTTCTTC.

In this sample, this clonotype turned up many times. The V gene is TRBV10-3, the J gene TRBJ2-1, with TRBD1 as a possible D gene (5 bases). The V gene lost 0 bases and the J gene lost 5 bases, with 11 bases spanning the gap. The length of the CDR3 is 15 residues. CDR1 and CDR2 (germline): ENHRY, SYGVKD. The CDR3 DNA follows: TGTGCCATCAGTGAGTCGCGCGCAGGGAACAATGAGCAGTTCTTC. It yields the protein CAISESRAGNNEQFF.

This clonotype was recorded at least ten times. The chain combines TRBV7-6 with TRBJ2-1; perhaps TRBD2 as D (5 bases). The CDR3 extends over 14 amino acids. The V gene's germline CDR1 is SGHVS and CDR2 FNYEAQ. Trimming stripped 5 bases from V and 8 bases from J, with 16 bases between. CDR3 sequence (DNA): TGTGCCAGCAGCCCGTGGACTGCCAGCGATGAGCAGTTCTTC. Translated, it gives CASSPWTASDEQFF.

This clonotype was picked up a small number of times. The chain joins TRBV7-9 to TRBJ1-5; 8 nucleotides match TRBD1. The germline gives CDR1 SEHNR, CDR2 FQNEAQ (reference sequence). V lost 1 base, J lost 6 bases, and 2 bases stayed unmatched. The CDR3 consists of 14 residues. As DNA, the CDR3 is TGTGCCAGCAGCTTAGGGACAGGGCGTCAGCCCCAGCATTTT. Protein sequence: CASSLGTGRQPQHF.

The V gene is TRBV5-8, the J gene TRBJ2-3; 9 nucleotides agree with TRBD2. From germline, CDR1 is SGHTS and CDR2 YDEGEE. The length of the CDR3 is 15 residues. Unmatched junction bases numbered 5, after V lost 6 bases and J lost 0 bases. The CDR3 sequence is CASNLAGPSTDTQYF. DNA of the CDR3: TGTGCCAGCAATCTAGCGGGGCCTAGCACAGATACGCAGTATTTT.

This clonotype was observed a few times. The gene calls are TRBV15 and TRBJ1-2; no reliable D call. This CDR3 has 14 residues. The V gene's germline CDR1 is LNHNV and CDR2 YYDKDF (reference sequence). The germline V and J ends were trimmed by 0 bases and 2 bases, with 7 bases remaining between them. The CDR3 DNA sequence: TGTGCCACCAGCAGAGAGGCGGGGAACTATGGCTACACCTTC. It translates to CATSREAGNYGYTF.

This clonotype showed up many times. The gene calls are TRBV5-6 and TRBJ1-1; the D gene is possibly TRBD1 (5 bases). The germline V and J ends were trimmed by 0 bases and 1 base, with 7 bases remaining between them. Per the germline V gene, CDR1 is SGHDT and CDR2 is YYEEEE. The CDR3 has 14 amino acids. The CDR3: CASSLVDKNTEAFF. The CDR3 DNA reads TGTGCCAGCAGCTTGGTGGACAAGAACACTGAAGCTTTCTTT.

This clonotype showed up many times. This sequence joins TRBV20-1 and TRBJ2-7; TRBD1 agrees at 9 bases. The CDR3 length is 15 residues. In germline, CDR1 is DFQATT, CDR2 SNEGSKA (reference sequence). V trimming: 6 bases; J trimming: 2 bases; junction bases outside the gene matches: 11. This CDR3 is CSAQPIDRGAYEQYF. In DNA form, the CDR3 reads TGCAGTGCCCAACCCATAGACAGGGGGGCCTACGAGCAGTACTTC.

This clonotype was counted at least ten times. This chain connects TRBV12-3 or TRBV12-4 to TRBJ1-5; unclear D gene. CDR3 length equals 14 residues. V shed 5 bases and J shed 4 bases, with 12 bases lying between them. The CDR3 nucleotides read TGTGCCAGCAGTCCGCAGGACGGGAATCAGCCCCAGCATTTT. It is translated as CASSPQDGNQPQHF.

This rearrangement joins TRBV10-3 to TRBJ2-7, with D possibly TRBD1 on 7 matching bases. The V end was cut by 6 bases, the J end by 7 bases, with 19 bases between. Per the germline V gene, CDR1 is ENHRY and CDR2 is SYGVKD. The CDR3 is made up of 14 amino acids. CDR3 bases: TGTGCCATCAGCGATGCGGGACAGTTCTATGAGCAGTACTTC. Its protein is CAISDAGQFYEQYF.

CDR3 region: CAWRGVGFNSPLHF. For the CDR3, the DNA is TGTGCCTGGAGGGGAGTAGGGTTTAATTCACCCCTCCACTTT. This chain uses TRBV30 with TRBJ1-6; D is uncertain. Trimming removed 3 bases at V and 6 bases at J, with 12 bases between. The CDR3 has 14 amino acids. The germline V gene encodes CDR1 GTSNPN and CDR2 SVGIG (reference sequence).

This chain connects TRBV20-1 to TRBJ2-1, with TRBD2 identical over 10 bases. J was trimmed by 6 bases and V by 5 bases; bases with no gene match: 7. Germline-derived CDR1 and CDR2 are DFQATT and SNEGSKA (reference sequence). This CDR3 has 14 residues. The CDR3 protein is CSAPSGRKPNEQFF. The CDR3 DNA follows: TGCAGTGCTCCTAGCGGGAGAAAGCCCAATGAGCAGTTCTTC.

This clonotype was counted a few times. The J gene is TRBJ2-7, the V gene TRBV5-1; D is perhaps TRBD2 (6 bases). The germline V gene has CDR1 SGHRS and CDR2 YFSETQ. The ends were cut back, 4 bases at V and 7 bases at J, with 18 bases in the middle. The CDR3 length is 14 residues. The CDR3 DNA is TGCGCCAGCAGCCACCGGGACGGGGGAGTGGAGCAGTACTTC. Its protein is CASSHRDGGVEQYF.